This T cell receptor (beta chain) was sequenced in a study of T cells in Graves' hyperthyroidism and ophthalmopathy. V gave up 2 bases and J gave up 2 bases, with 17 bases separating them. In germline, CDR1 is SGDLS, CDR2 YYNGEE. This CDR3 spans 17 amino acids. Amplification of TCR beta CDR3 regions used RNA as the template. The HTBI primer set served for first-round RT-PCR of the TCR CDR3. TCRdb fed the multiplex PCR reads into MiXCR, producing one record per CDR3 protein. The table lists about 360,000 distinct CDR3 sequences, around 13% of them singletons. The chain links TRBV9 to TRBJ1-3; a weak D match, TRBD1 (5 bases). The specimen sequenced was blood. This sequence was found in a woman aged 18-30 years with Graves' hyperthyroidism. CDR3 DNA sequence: TGTGCCAGCAGCGTGGGGGGGGGGTCGTTCCCTGGAAACACCATATATTTT. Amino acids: CASSVGGGSFPGNTIYF.